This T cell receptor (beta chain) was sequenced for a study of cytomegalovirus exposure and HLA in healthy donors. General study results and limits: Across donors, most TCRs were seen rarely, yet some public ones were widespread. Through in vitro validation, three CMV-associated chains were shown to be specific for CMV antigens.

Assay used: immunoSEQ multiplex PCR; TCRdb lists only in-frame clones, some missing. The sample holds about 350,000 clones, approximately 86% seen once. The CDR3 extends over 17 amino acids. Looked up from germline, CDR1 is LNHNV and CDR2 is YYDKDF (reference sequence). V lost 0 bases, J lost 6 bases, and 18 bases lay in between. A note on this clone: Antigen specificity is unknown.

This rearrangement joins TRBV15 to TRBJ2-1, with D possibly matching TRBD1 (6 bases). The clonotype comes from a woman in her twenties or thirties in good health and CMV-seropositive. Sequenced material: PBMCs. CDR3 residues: CATSRDLRQASRNEQFF. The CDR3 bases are TGTGCCACCAGCAGAGATTTGCGACAGGCAAGCCGCAATGAGCAGTTCTTC.